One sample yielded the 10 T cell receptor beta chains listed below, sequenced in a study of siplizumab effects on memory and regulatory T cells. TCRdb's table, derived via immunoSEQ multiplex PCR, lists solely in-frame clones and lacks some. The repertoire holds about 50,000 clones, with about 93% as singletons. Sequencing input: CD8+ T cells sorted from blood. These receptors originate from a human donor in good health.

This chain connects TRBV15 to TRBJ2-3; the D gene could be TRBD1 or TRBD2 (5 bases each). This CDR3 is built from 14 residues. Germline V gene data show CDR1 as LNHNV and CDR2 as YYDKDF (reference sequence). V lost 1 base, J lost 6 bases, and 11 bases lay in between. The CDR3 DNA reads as TGTGCCACCAGCAGAGCCGGGACGAGGGATACGCAGTATTTT. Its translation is CATSRAGTRDTQYF.

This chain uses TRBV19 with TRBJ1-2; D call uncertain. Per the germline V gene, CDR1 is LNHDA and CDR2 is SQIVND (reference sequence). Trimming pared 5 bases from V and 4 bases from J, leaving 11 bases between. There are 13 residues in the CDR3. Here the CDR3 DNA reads TGTGCCAGTAGTCCTGGGGATGTCTATGGCTACACCTTC. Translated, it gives CASSPGDVYGYTF.

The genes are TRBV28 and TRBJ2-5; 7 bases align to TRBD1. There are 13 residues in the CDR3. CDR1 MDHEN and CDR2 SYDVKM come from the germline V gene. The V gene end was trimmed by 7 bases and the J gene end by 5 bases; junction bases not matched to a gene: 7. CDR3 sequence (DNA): TGTGCCAGCACCAGGGGGACCGGGGAGACCCAGTACTTC. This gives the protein CASTRGTGETQYF.

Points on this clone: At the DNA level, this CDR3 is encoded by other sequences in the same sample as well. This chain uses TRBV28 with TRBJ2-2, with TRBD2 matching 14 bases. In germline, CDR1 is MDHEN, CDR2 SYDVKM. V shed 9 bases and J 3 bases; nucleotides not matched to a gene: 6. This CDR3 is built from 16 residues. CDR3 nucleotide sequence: TGTGCCAGTTCTCCGGGACTAGCGGGAGACACCGGGGAGCTGTTTTTT. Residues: CASSPGLAGDTGELFF.

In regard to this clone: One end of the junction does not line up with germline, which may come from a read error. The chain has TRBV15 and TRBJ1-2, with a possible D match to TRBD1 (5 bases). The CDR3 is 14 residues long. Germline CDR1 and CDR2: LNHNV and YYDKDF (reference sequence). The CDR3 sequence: CATSRGGVTSGHTF. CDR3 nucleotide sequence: TGTGCCACCAGCAGAGGGGGGGTCACGTCTGGCCACACCTTC.

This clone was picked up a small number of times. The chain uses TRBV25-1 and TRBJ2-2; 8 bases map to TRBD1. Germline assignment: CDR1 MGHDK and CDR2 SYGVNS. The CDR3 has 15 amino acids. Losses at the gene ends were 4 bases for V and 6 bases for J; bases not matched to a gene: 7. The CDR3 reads CASSAPGQESGELFF. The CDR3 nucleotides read TGTGCCAGCAGTGCACCGGGACAGGAGTCCGGGGAGCTGTTTTTT.

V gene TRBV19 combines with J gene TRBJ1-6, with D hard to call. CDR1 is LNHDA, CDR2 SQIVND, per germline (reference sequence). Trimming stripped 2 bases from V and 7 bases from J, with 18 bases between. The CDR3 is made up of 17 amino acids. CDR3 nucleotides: TGTGCCAGTAGTATATGGTCGGACCGTGGGGAAAATTCACCCCTCCACTTT. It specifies CASSIWSDRGENSPLHF.

CDR3 sequence (DNA): TGTGCCAGCAGCAGAGTGCCTATCGGGGTTACGATCTACGAGCAGTACTTC. Amino acid sequence: CASSRVPIGVTIYEQYF. V usage is TRBV7-9 and J usage is TRBJ2-7, with a tentative D call TRBD2 (5 bases). Between the trimmed V and J ends, which lost 5 bases and 3 bases, there was a span of 23 bases. Germline V CDR1 and CDR2: SEHNR, FQNEAQ (reference sequence). The CDR3 loop spans 17 amino acids.

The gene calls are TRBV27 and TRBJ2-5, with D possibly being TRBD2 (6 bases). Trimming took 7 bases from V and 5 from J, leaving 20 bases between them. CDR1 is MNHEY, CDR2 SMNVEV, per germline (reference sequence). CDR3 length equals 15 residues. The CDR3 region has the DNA TGTGCCAGCACCCCTAATGGGGGGACTGGGGAGACCCAGTACTTC. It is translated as CASTPNGGTGETQYF.

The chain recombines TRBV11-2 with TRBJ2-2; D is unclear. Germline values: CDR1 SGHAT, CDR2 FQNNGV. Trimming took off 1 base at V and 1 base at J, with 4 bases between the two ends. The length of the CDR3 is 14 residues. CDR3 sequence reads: CASSLVGNTGELFF. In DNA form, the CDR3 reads TGTGCCAGCAGCTTAGTGGGGAACACCGGGGAGCTGTTTTTT.